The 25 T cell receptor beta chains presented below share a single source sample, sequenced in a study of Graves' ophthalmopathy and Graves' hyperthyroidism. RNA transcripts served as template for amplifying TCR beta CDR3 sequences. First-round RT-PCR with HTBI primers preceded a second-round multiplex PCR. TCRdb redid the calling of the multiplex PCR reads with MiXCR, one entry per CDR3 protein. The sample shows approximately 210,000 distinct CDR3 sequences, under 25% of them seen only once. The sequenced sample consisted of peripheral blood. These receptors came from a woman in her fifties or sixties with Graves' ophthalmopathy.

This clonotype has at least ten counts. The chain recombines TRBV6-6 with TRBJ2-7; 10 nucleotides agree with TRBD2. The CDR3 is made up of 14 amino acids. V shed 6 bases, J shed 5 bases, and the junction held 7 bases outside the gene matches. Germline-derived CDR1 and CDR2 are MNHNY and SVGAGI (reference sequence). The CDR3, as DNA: TGTGCCAGCAGAATAGCGGGAGGAAGGGACGAGCAGTACTTC. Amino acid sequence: CASRIAGGRDEQYF.

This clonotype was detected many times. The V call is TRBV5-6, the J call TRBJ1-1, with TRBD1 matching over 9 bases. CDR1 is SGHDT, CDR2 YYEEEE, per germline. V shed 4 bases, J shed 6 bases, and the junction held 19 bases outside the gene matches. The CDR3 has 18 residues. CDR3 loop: CASSQPGTGIRVISEAFF. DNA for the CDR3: TGTGCCAGCAGCCAACCGGGGACAGGGATCCGAGTCATCTCTGAAGCTTTCTTT.

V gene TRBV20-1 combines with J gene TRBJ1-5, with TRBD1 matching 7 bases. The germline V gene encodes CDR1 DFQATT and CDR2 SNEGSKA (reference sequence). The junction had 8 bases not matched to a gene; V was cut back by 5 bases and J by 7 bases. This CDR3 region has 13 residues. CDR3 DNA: TGCAGTGCTGGGGGACAGCGTCAACAGCCCCAGCATTTT. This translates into CSAGGQRQQPQHF.

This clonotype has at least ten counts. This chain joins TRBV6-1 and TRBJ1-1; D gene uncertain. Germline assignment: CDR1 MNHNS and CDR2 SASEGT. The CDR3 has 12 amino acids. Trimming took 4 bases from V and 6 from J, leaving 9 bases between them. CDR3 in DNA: TGTGCCAGCAGTGGCCGATCTTCTGAAGCTTTCTTT. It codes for CASSGRSSEAFF.

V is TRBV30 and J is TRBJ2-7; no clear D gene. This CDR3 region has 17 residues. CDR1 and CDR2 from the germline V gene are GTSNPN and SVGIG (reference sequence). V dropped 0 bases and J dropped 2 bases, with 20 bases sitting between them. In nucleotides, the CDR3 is TGTGCCTGGAGTGTTCCCCTGACACTCCGACACCCCTACGAGCAGTACTTC. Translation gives CAWSVPLTLRHPYEQYF.

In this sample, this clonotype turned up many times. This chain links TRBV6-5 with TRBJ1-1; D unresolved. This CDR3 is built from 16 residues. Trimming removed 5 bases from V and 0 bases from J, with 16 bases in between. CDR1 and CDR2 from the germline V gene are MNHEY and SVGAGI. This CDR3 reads CASSIRAETMNTEAFF. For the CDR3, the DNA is TGTGCCAGCAGTATACGGGCAGAAACTATGAACACTGAAGCTTTCTTT.

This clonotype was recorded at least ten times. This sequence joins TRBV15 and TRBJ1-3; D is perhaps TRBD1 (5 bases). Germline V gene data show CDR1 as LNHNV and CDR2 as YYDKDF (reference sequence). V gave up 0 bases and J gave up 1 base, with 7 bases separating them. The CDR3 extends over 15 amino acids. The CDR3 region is CATSRDQGSGNTIYF. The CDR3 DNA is TGTGCCACCAGCAGAGATCAGGGTTCTGGAAACACCATATATTTT.

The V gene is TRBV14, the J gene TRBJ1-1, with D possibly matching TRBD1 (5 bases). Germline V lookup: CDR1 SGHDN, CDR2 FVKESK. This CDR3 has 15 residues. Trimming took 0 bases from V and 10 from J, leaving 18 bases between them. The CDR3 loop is CASSQDDNPPGGAFF. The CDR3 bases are TGTGCCAGCAGCCAAGACGACAACCCCCCGGGGGGAGCTTTCTTT.

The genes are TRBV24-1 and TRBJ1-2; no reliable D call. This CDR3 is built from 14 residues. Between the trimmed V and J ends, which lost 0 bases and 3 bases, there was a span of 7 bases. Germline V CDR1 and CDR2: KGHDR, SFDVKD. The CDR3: CATSDLDGDYGYTF. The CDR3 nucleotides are TGTGCCACCAGTGATTTGGACGGTGACTATGGCTACACCTTC.

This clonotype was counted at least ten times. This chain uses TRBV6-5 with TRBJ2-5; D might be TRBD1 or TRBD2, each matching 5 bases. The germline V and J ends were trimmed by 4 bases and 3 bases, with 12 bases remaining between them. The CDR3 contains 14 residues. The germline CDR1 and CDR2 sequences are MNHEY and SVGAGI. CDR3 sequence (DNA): TGTGCCAGCAGTTCTTCTGGGGGTAAAGAGACCCAGTACTTC. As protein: CASSSSGGKETQYF.

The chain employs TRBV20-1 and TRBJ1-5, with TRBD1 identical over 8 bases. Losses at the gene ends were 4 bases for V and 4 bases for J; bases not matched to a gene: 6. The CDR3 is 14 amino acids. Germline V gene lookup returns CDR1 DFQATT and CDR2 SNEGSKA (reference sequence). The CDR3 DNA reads TGCAGTGCTATCAGGGGGCGCGGGAATCAGCCCCAGCATTTT. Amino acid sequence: CSAIRGRGNQPQHF.

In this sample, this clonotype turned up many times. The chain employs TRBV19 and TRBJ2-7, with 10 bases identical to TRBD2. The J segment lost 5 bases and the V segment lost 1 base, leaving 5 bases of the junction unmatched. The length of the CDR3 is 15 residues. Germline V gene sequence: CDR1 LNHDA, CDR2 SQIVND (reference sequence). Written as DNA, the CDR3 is TGTGCCAGTAGTATAGTTCTAGCGGGAGAGGACGAGCAGTACTTC. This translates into CASSIVLAGEDEQYF.

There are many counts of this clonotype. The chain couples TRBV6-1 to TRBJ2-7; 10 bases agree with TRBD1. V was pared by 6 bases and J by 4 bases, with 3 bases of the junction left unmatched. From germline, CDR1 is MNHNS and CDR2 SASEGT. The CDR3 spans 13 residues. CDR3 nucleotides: TGTGCCAGCAGCGGGACAGGGGTTTACGAGCAGTACTTC. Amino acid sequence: CASSGTGVYEQYF.

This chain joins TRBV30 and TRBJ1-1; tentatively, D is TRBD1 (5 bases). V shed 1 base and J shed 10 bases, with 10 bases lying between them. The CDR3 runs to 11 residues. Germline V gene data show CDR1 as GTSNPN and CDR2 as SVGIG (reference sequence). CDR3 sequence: CAWSALRGAFF. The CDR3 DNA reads TGTGCCTGGAGTGCCCTGAGGGGAGCTTTCTTT.

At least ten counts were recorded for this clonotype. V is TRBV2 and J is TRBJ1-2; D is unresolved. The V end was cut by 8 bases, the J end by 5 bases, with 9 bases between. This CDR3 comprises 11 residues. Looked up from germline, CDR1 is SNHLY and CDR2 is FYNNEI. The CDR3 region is CASGKIYGYTF. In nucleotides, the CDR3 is TGTGCCAGCGGAAAGATTTATGGCTACACCTTC.

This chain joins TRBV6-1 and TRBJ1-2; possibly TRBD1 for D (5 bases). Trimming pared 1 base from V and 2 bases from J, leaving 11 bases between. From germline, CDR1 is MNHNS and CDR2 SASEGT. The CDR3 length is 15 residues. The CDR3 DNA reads TGTGCCAGCAGTGAAGAATGGGGGAGGAACTATGGCTACACCTTC. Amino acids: CASSEEWGRNYGYTF.

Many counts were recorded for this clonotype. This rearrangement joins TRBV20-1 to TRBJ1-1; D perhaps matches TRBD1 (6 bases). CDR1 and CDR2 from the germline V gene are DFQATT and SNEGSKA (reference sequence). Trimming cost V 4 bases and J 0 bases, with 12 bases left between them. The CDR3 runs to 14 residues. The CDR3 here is CSANGGQMNTEAFF. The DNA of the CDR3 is TGCAGTGCTAACGGGGGCCAGATGAACACTGAAGCTTTCTTT.

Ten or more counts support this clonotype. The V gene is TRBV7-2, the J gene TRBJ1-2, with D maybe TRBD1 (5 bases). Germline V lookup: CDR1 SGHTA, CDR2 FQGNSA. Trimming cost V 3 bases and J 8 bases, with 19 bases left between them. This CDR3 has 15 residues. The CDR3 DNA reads TGTGCCAGCAGCTTGGGGGTTGGGCTGACTGAGGGCTACACCTTC. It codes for CASSLGVGLTEGYTF.

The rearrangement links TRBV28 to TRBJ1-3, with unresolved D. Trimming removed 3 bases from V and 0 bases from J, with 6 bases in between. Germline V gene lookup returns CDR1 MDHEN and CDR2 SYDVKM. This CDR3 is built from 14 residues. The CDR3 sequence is CASSFPNSGNTIYF. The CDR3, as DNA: TGTGCCAGCAGTTTCCCTAACTCTGGAAACACCATATATTTT.

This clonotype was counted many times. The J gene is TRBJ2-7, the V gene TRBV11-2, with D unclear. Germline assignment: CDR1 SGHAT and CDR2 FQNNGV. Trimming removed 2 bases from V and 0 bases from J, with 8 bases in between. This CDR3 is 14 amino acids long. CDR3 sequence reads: CASSLLVFSYEQYF. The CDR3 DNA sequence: TGTGCCAGCAGCTTACTAGTGTTCTCCTACGAGCAGTACTTC.

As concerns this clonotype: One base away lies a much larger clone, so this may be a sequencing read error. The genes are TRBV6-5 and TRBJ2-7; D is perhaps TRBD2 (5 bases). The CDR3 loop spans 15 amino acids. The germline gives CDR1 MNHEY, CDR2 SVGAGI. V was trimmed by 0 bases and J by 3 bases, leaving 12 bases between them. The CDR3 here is CASSYSAIGGYEQYF. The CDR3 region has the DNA TGTGCCAGCAGTTACTCTGCTATCGGAGGCTACGAGCAGTACTTC.

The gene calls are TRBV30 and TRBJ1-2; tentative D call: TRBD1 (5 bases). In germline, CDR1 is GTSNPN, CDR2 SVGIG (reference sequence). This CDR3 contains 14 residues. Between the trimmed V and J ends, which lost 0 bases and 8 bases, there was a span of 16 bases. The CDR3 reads CAWSVIGRAYGYTF. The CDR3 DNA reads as TGTGCCTGGAGTGTAATTGGCAGGGCATACGGCTACACCTTC.

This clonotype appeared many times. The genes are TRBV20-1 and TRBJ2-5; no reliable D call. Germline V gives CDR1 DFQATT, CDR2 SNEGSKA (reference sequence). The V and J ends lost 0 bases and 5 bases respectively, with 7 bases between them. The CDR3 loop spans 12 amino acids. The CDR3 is CSAREIPETQYF. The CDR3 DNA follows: TGCAGTGCTAGAGAGATACCGGAGACCCAGTACTTC.

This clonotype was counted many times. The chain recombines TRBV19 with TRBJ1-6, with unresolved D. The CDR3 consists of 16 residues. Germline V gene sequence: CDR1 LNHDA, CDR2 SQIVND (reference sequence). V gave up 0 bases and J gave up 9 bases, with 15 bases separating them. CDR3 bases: TGTGCCAGTAGTATAGATACCGAACGAAGCGGTTCACCCCTCCACTTT. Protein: CASSIDTERSGSPLHF.

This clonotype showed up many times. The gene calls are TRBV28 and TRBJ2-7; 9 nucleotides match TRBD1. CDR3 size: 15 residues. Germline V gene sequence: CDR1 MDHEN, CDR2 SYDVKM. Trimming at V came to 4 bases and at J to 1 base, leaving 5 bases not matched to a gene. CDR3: CASSSPGQGSYEQYF. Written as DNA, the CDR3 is TGTGCCAGCAGTTCCCCGGGACAGGGTTCCTACGAGCAGTACTTC.